The 6 T cell receptor beta chains presented below share a single source sample, sequenced in a study of Graves' ophthalmopathy and Graves' hyperthyroidism. From RNA, the CDR3 regions of TCR beta chains were amplified and sequenced. HTBI primers were used in a first-round RT-PCR, which preceded a second-round multiplex PCR. TCRdb re-called the multiplex PCR reads with MiXCR, one entry per CDR3 protein. The sample yields around 1,200,000 distinct CDR3 sequences, about two fifths seen once. Input material: peripheral blood or thyroid tissue (not recorded which). These receptors all stem from an adult man with Graves' hyperthyroidism.

This clonotype has a count of ten or more. V gene TRBV12-3 or TRBV12-4 combines with J gene TRBJ2-5; a possible D gene is TRBD2 (6 bases). This CDR3 contains 15 residues. V was cut by 6 bases and J by 5 bases, with 19 bases left in between. The CDR3 nucleotides are TGTGCCAGCAGCCTGCGACGCGGGGACGGGGAGACCCAGTACTTC. The encoded protein is CASSLRRGDGETQYF.

The table lists this clonotype with many counts. This chain joins TRBV7-9 and TRBJ2-5; TRBD1 matches 7 bases. The germline gives CDR1 SEHNR, CDR2 FQNEAQ (reference sequence). The CDR3 covers 12 residues. Trimming cost V 8 bases and J 5 bases; bases outside gene matches: 5. CDR3 coding DNA: TGTGCCAGCTGTCCGGGACAGGAGACCCAGTACTTC. Protein: CASCPGQETQYF.

This rearrangement joins TRBV4-1 to TRBJ1-6; 8 nucleotides agree with TRBD1. CDR3 length: 15 residues. The germline gives CDR1 MGHRA, CDR2 YSYEKL. V lost 1 base to trimming and J lost 6 bases; unmatched junction nucleotides: 2. The CDR3 DNA reads as TGCGCCAGCAGCCAAGCGGACAGGGTTAATTCACCCCTCCACTTT. Encoded protein: CASSQADRVNSPLHF.

For this clonotype: Since the CDR3 does not end with the conserved phenylalanine or tryptophan, this likely comes from a read error. The chain joins TRBV6-2 or TRBV6-3 to TRBJ1-2; D might be TRBD1 (5 bases). This CDR3 is 14 amino acids long. CDR1 is MNHEY and CDR2 is SVGEGT in the germline V gene. The ends were cut back, 2 bases at V and 4 bases at J, with 11 bases in the middle. CDR3 sequence: CASSYTGDPYGYTL. For the CDR3, the DNA is TGTGCCAGCAGTTACACGGGGGACCCCTATGGCTACACCCTC.

On this clonotype itself: A read error may produce the germline difference seen at one junction end. This chain connects TRBV19 to TRBJ2-2, with TRBD2 as a possible D gene (7 bases). CDR3 length equals 13 residues. Germline CDR1 LNHDA, CDR2 SQIVND (reference sequence). As DNA, the CDR3 is TGTGCCAGTAGTTCTCCGGGGGCGGGGGAGCAGTTTTTT. Translating it yields CASSSPGAGEQFF.

This clonotype was counted between two and nine times. The rearrangement links TRBV7-9 to TRBJ2-7; D call uncertain. The DNA matches TRBJ2-1 better at its end, which makes the J call doubtful. The CDR3 runs to 14 residues. Germline V gives CDR1 SEHNR, CDR2 FQNEAQ (reference sequence). The CDR3 nucleotides are TGTGCCAGCAGCCCCCGACTCACAGACAATGAGCAGTTCTTC. It codes for CASSPRLTDNEQFF.